The entry that follows covers one T cell receptor beta chain sequence. The antigen remains unidentified. Libraries were prepared by immunoSEQ multiplex PCR; TCRdb keeps only in-frame clonotypes and omits some of them. Seen here are approximately 31,000 clones, roughly 88% observed once, and the top ten hold about 5.5%. The data originate from a study of T cells in tuberculosis. General study points: The TCR-beta difference was not significant; alpha differences partly reflected length.

Time point noted: new active TB diagnosis, blood taken before or within 7 days of starting treatment. Included patients were adults of at least 18, HIV-seronegative, South African. On average roughly 90,000 T cells per donor were immunosequenced. Germline values: CDR1 SGHAT, CDR2 FQDESV (reference sequence). The CDR3 runs 14 residues. V lost 2 bases and J 2 bases, leaving 8 bases between the germline ends. The clonotype was recovered from an adult with tuberculosis. The sequencing used PBMCs, collected at tuberculosis diagnosis. The genes are TRBV11-1 and TRBJ2-3; perhaps TRBD2 as D (5 bases). CDR3 sequence: CASSLLAPTDTQYF. CDR3 DNA sequence: TGTGCCAGCAGCTTACTAGCCCCCACAGATACGCAGTATTTT.